This T cell receptor (beta chain) emerged from a study of T cell responses to AZD1222 COVID-19 vaccine. At the level of the study: Pooling covered second doses at about 4 or about 12 weeks. Study-level findings and limits: Only a handful of people who got AZD1222 tested seropositive at baseline.

Germline V gene sequence: CDR1 SGHRS, CDR2 YFSETQ. CDR3 size: 15 residues. Trimming stripped 1 base from V and 2 bases from J, with 9 bases between. As for this clone: Its antigen remains unknown.

Some clones are missing from TCRdb's copy, which holds only in-frame ones; the method was immunoSEQ multiplex PCR. The sample shows about 50,000 clones, over 80% of them seen only once. J is TRBJ1-4 and V is TRBV5-1; D is unresolved. The TCR was taken from an adult in good health. The material was peripheral blood, obtained on day 0 of AZD1222 vaccination. CDR3 amino acids: CASSLSGATNEKLFF. Here the CDR3 DNA reads TGCGCCAGCAGCTTGTCGGGAGCCACTAATGAAAAACTGTTTTTT.